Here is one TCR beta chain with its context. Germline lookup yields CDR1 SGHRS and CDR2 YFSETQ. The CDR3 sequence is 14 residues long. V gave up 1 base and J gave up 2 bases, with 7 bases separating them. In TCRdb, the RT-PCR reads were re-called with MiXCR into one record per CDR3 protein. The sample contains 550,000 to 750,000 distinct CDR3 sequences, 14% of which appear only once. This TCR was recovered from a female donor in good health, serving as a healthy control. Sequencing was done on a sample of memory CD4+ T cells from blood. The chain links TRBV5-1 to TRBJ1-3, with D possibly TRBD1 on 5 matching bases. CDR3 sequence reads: CASSLMGAGNTIYF. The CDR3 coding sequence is TGCGCCAGCAGCTTGATGGGGGCTGGAAACACCATATATTTT.